This entry lists 2 T cell receptor beta chains sequenced from one sample in a study of brain T cells in children with intractable seizures. Using immunoSEQ multiplex PCR, the repertoire was profiled, and TCRdb retains in-frame clones only, with some absent. The repertoire consists of hundreds of thousands of clones, with more than 85% occurring once and the leading ten covering 4.5% to 7%. The time point: blood from clinic visit 5 months post-surgery; TSC patient then seizure free. The material sequenced was peripheral blood, taken approximately 5 months after surgery. Source of these receptors: a boy younger than two with tuberous sclerosis and intractable seizures.

V is TRBV6-2 or TRBV6-3 and J is TRBJ2-1; possibly TRBD1 for D (5 bases). V shed 4 bases and J shed 10 bases, with 14 bases lying between them. The CDR3 sequence is 13 residues long. The V gene's germline CDR1 is MNHEY and CDR2 SVGEGT. The CDR3 loop is CASSLVRVGEQFF. Written as DNA, the CDR3 is TGTGCCAGCAGTTTAGTCAGGGTGGGGGAGCAGTTCTTC.

Note on this clone: Within the sample, other DNA sequences also encode this same CDR3. The J gene is TRBJ1-2, the V gene TRBV6-5; no definite D call. This CDR3 comprises 14 residues. The V end was cut by 3 bases, the J end by 0 bases, with 8 bases between. Germline loops: CDR1 MNHEY, CDR2 SVGAGI. CDR3 nucleotide sequence: TGTGCCAGCAGTTATGGGCGGACTAACTATGGCTACACCTTC. Its translation: CASSYGRTNYGYTF.